This T cell receptor (beta chain) was retrieved from a study of blood T cell repertoires in COVID-19. Study-level information: From the United States, Italy and Spain came samples of acute and convalescent COVID-19.

Profiled with immunoSEQ multiplex PCR; TCRdb holds only in-frame clones, not every one. The sample shows some 240,000 clones, 75% to 90% of them seen only once. Trimming shortened V by 5 bases and J by 3 bases, and 18 bases separated the two germline ends. The V gene's germline CDR1 is SQVTM and CDR2 ANQGSEA. The CDR3 consists of 15 residues. This clone appeared a single time. Sequencing input: peripheral blood. This chain links TRBV29-1 with TRBJ2-3; D is perhaps TRBD2 (6 bases). The sequence derives from a man aged 60 to 75 who had recovered from COVID-19. The CDR3 DNA follows: TGCAGCGTTTGGGGTTTCGCGGGAAGGACAGATACGCAGTATTTT. Protein product: CSVWGFAGRTDTQYF.